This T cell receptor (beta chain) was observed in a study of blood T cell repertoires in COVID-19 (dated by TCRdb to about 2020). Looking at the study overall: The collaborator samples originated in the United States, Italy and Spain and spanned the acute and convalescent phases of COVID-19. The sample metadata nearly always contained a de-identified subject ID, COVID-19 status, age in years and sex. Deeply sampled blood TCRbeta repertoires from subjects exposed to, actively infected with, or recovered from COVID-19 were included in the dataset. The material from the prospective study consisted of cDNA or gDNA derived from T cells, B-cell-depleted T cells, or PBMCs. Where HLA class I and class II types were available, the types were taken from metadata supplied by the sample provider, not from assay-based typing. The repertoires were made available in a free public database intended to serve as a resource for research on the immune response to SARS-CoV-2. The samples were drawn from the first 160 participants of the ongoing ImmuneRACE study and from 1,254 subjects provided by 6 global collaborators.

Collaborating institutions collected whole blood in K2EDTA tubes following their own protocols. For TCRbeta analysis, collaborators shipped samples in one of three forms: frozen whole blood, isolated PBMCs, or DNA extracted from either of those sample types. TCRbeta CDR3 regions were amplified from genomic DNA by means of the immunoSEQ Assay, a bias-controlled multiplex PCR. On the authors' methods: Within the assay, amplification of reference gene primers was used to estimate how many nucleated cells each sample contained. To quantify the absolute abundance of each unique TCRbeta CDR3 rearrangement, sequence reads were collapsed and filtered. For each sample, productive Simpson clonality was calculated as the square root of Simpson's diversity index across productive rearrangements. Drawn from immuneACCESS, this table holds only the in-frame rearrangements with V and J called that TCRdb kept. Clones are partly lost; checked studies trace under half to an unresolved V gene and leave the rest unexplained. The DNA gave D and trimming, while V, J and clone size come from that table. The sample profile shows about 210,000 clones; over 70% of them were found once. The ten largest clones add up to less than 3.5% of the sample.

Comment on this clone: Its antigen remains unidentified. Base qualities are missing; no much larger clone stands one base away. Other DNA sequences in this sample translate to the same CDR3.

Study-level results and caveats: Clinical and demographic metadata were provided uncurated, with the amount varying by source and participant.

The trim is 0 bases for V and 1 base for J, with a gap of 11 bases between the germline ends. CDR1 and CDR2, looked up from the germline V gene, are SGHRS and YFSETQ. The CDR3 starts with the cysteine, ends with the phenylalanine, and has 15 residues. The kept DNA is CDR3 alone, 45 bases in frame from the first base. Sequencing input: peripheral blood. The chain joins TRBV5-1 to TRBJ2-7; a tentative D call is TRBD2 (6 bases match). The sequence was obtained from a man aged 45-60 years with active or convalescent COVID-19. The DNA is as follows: TGCGCCAGCAGCTTGGCCGGGGGATCTTCCTACGAGCAGTACTTC. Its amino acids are CASSLAGGSSYEQYF.